The 24 T cell receptor beta chains given below trace back to one sample, sequenced in a study of cytomegalovirus exposure and HLA in healthy donors. Generated by immunoSEQ multiplex PCR, the TCRdb table keeps only in-frame clones and is missing some. The sample gives approximately 110,000 clones, around 94% of which show up once; over 1% is in the top ten. The sample was PBMCs. The receptors were sampled from a woman aged 18 to 35 in good health and CMV-seronegative.

The genes are TRBV11-1 and TRBJ2-1, with no clear D. This CDR3 region has 14 residues. Trimming removed 2 bases from V and 12 bases from J, with 17 bases in between. Germline CDR1 and CDR2: SGHAT and FQDESV (reference sequence). CDR3 region: CASSLPWARPLQFF. The CDR3 DNA sequence: TGTGCCAGCAGCTTACCGTGGGCGCGACCATTGCAGTTCTTC. Together with reference TRBV11-1 and TRBJ2-1, the CDR3 gives the full variable domain: EAEVAQSPRYKITEKSQAVAFWCDPISGHATLYWYRQILGQGPELLVQFQDESVVDDSQLPKDRFSAERLKGVDSTLKIQPAELGDSAMYLCASSLPWARPLQFFGPGTRLTVL.

The chain combines TRBV19 with TRBJ2-3; 14 bases agree with TRBD2. Trimming took 5 bases from V and 4 from J; bases not matched to a gene: 14. CDR3 length: 19 amino acids. Germline V gives CDR1 LNHDA, CDR2 SQIVND (reference sequence). The DNA of the CDR3 is TGTGCCAGTAGTGCCTCCGGGACTAGCGGGAGATGGTCAGCAGATACGCAGTATTTT. Translation gives CASSASGTSGRWSADTQYF.

This chain uses TRBV4-1 with TRBJ1-2; D call uncertain. V lost 2 bases and J 4 bases, leaving 23 bases between the germline ends. CDR3 size: 18 residues. Germline values: CDR1 MGHRA, CDR2 YSYEKL. CDR3 sequence: CASSQLALAGPWGYGYTF. The CDR3 nucleotides read TGCGCCAGCAGCCAACTAGCATTGGCCGGGCCGTGGGGCTATGGCTACACCTTC.

This rearrangement joins TRBV27 to TRBJ1-6; 9 bases agree with TRBD1. The CDR3 totals 17 residues. In germline, CDR1 is MNHEY, CDR2 SMNVEV (reference sequence). Trimming removed 5 bases from V and 6 bases from J; junction bases left unmatched: 11. The chain's CDR3 is CASSPISRDRANSPLHF. DNA of the CDR3: TGTGCCAGCAGTCCAATATCCCGGGACAGGGCTAATTCACCCCTCCACTTT.

The rearrangement links TRBV5-1 to TRBJ2-6; D perhaps matches TRBD1 (6 bases). The CDR3 contains 15 residues. Trimming stripped 7 bases from V and 0 bases from J, with 11 bases between. The germline V gene has CDR1 SGHRS and CDR2 YFSETQ. Here the CDR3 DNA reads TGCGCCAGCCAGGACAGCGCCTCTGGGGCCAACGTCCTGACTTTC. Translating it yields CASQDSASGANVLTF.

The chain joins TRBV2 to TRBJ1-2, with 10 bases fitting TRBD1. The germline CDR1 and CDR2 sequences are SNHLY and FYNNEI. V dropped 6 bases and J dropped 4; count of bases not matched to a gene: 2. The CDR3 contains 13 residues. CDR3: CASRGDRGYGYTF. CDR3 nucleotides: TGTGCCAGCAGGGGGGACAGGGGCTATGGCTACACCTTC.

This rearrangement joins TRBV25-1 to TRBJ1-5; D gene uncertain. The germline V gene has CDR1 MGHDK and CDR2 SYGVNS. The CDR3 contains 14 residues. Deletions cut 4 bases from V and 6 bases from J, with 13 bases between. The CDR3 DNA is TGTGCCAGCAGTGGACCCTTTGAGGGTCAGCCCCAGCATTTT. It translates to CASSGPFEGQPQHF.

The chain links TRBV4-1 to TRBJ1-3; no clear D. Germline loops: CDR1 MGHRA, CDR2 YSYEKL. The V and J ends lost 1 base and 4 bases respectively, with 11 bases between them. The CDR3 runs to 15 residues. CDR3 bases: TGCGCCAGCAGCCAAGGAGCTGATGTGGGAAACACCATATATTTT. Its translation: CASSQGADVGNTIYF.

This clone was seen once. The chain couples TRBV4-2 to TRBJ1-2; D is undetermined. V lost 3 bases to trimming and J lost 8 bases, with 16 bases between them. CDR1 LGHNA and CDR2 YNFKEQ come from the germline V gene. This CDR3 is 14 amino acids long. CDR3 sequence: CASSQPTEAGGYTF. The DNA of the CDR3 is TGTGCCAGCAGCCAGCCAACAGAGGCGGGGGGCTACACCTTC.

The chain has TRBV27 and TRBJ1-3, with D maybe TRBD1 (6 bases). Germline V gene lookup returns CDR1 MNHEY and CDR2 SMNVEV (reference sequence). The CDR3 is 15 residues long. Trimming took off 2 bases at V and 0 bases at J, with 8 bases between the two ends. CDR3 in DNA: TGTGCCAGCAGTTTAACAGGGCCCTCTGGAAACACCATATATTTT. Protein sequence: CASSLTGPSGNTIYF.

J is TRBJ2-3 and V is TRBV5-1, with TRBD2 matching 10 bases. Germline CDR1 reads SGHRS; CDR2 reads YFSETQ. The CDR3 is 16 amino acids. The V gene end was trimmed by 1 base and the J gene end by 8 bases; junction bases not matched to a gene: 10. The DNA for the CDR3 is TGCGCCAGCAGCTTGTTGCTAGCGGGAGAATCGGGTACGCAGTATTTT. It is translated as CASSLLLAGESGTQYF.

The genes are TRBV28 and TRBJ1-1; 8 nucleotides match TRBD1. The CDR3 is 20 residues long. V shed 5 bases and J 0 bases; nucleotides not matched to a gene: 20. Germline CDR1 reads MDHEN; CDR2 reads SYDVKM. CDR3 nucleotide sequence: TGTGCCAGCAGTCTCCCCGAGGGGTCCCCGAGACAGGGGATGAACACTGAAGCTTTCTTT. Translated: CASSLPEGSPRQGMNTEAFF.

This clone was recorded once. The V and J genes are TRBV6-1 and TRBJ1-6, with 8 positions matching TRBD1. This CDR3 region has 16 residues. Germline V gene lookup returns CDR1 MNHNS and CDR2 SASEGT. With V trimmed by 2 bases and J by 13 bases, 13 bases remained unmatched. This CDR3 reads CASSELVRQGAVPLHF. In DNA form, the CDR3 reads TGTGCCAGCAGTGAACTAGTTCGGCAGGGGGCCGTGCCCCTCCACTTT.

This chain links TRBV30 with TRBJ2-2; D uncertain. Per germline, CDR1 GTSNPN and CDR2 SVGIG (reference sequence). The CDR3 contains 13 residues. The germline V and J ends were trimmed by 2 bases and 2 bases, with 6 bases remaining between them. CDR3 DNA: TGTGCCTGGAGTATGACTAACACCGGGGAGCTGTTTTTT. This translates into CAWSMTNTGELFF. The full variable domain, completed using reference TRBV30 and TRBJ2-2, is SQTIHQWPATLVQPVGSPLSLECTVEGTSNPNLYWYRQAAGRGLQLLFYSVGIGQISSEVPQNLSASRPQDRQFILSSKKLLLSDSGFYLCAWSMTNTGELFFGEGSRLTVL.

The chain employs TRBV11-2 and TRBJ1-3; D is unclear. The CDR3 runs 16 residues. Germline assignment: CDR1 SGHAT and CDR2 FQNNGV. Trimming removed 5 bases from V and 0 bases from J, with 14 bases in between. CDR3 DNA sequence: TGTGCCAGCAGCGTATCCCCAAGAGCCTCTGGAAACACCATATATTTT. Protein product: CASSVSPRASGNTIYF.

The V call is TRBV10-2, the J call TRBJ1-1; a possible D gene is TRBD1 (5 bases). Looked up from germline, CDR1 is WSHSY and CDR2 is SAAADI. The CDR3 spans 14 residues. V lost 3 bases and J 5 bases, leaving 13 bases between the germline ends. The CDR3 DNA follows: TGCGCCAGCAGTGATGAGGGGAGGCGGACTGAAGCTTTCTTT. Its protein product is CASSDEGRRTEAFF.

This clone has a single count. This chain's CDR3 is CASSPGDSTGELFF. The CDR3 DNA reads TGTGCCAGCTCACCAGGTGACAGCACCGGGGAGCTGTTTTTT. This rearrangement joins TRBV18 to TRBJ2-2, with D possibly TRBD1 on 5 matching bases. V lost 2 bases, J lost 4 bases, and 8 bases lay in between. The germline gives CDR1 KGHSH, CDR2 LQKENI. CDR3 size: 14 residues.

This rearrangement joins TRBV7-8 to TRBJ1-5; 9 bases fit TRBD1. This CDR3 has 12 residues. CDR1 is SGHVS and CDR2 is FQNEAQ in the germline V gene. V lost 8 bases and J lost 4; bases outside the gene matches: 0. Here the CDR3 DNA reads TGTGCCAGCGGGACAGGGAATCAGCCCCAGCATTTT. Its translation is CASGTGNQPQHF.

The V and J genes are TRBV28 and TRBJ2-1; 12 bases align to TRBD2. Trimming removed 7 bases from V and 4 bases from J; junction bases left unmatched: 5. Germline CDR1 MDHEN, CDR2 SYDVKM. This CDR3 has 15 amino acids. This CDR3 is CASTEGTSGYNEQFF. In nucleotides, the CDR3 is TGTGCCAGCACTGAAGGGACTAGCGGGTACAATGAGCAGTTCTTC. Using reference TRBV28 and TRBJ2-1 for the parts outside the CDR3, the full variable domain is DVKVTQSSRYLVKRTGEKVFLECVQDMDHENMFWYRQDPGLGLRLIYFSYDVKMKEKGDIPEGYSVSREKKERFSLILESASTNQTSMYLCASTEGTSGYNEQFFGPGTRLTVL.

The chain employs TRBV6-1 and TRBJ1-2, with 10 bases matching TRBD1. Germline CDR1 reads MNHNS; CDR2 reads SASEGT. CDR3 length equals 13 residues. The ends lost 6 bases at V and 4 bases at J; junction bases unmatched: 2. DNA of the CDR3: TGTGCCAGCAGCCGGGACAGGGGCTATGGCTACACCTTC. It codes for CASSRDRGYGYTF.

The J gene is TRBJ2-7, the V gene TRBV6-5; TRBD1 matches 7 bases. Germline CDR1 MNHEY, CDR2 SVGAGI. The J segment lost 2 bases and the V segment lost 6 bases, leaving 4 bases of the junction unmatched. This CDR3 has 13 residues. CDR3 sequence: CASRKGTAYEQYF. The CDR3 DNA reads TGTGCCAGCAGAAAAGGGACAGCCTACGAGCAGTACTTC.

The chain has TRBV7-9 and TRBJ2-7; a possible D gene is TRBD2 (5 bases). V lost 5 bases to trimming and J lost 2 bases, with 13 bases between them. The length of the CDR3 is 14 residues. Germline V CDR1 and CDR2: SEHNR, FQNEAQ (reference sequence). The CDR3 is CASSRPPRAYEQYF. CDR3 DNA: TGTGCCAGCAGCCGTCCTCCGAGGGCCTACGAGCAGTACTTC.

This clone was picked up a small number of times. This rearrangement joins TRBV6-5 to TRBJ2-7, with TRBD1 matching over 7 bases. Trimming cost V 5 bases and J 2 bases; bases outside gene matches: 6. The germline CDR1 and CDR2 sequences are MNHEY and SVGAGI. This CDR3 has 14 amino acids. The CDR3 region is CASSPTGDPYEQYF. The CDR3 DNA reads as TGTGCCAGCAGTCCCACAGGGGACCCCTACGAGCAGTACTTC.

The chain's CDR3 is CASSPQEGPHQPQHF. CDR3 coding DNA: TGTGCCAGCTCCCCCCAGGAGGGGCCACATCAGCCCCAGCATTTT. The rearrangement joins TRBV18 to TRBJ1-5; D possibly corresponds to TRBD1 (5 bases). The CDR3 consists of 15 residues. Germline V CDR1 and CDR2: KGHSH, LQKENI. The V gene lost 6 bases and the J gene lost 5 bases, with 17 bases spanning the gap.